This entry describes one T cell receptor (beta chain). The antigen is undetermined. The CDR3 runs 15 residues. Per the germline V gene, CDR1 is MDHEN and CDR2 is SYDVKM. V was trimmed by 6 bases and J by 8 bases, leaving 17 bases between them. Sequenced by immunoSEQ multiplex PCR; TCRdb stores in-frame clones only, minus some. The sample records 150,000 or so clones, around 84% being singletons. This record comes from a study of T cell responses to AZD1222 COVID-19 vaccine. At the level of the study: Pooled samples include second doses given at about 4 or 12 weeks.

Findings of the study overall: Just a handful of AZD1222 recipients tested seropositive at baseline.

The receptor's source is an adult in good health. The sequencing here drew on peripheral blood, taken on day 0 of AZD1222 vaccination. The chain recombines TRBV28 with TRBJ1-6; D uncertain. The CDR3 spells CASRPLRTEYSPLHF. For the CDR3, the DNA is TGTGCCAGCAGACCTCTGAGGACGGAATATTCACCCCTCCACTTT.